The 13 T cell receptor beta chains below were found in one sample sequenced in a study of tumor and adjacent non-tumor tissue in lung cancer. This sample's RNA came from whole unsorted tissue. This non-tumor lung sample came from over 3 cm beyond the tumor edge. A modified ARM-PCR protocol with three rounds of nested PCR amplified TCRbeta. MiXCR, applied by TCRdb to the multiplex PCR reads, yields one record per CDR3 protein. The sample has tens of thousands of distinct CDR3 sequences; about two thirds are singletons. The sample was distant non-tumor lung tissue. The receptors derive from a woman aged 50 to 60 with non-small cell lung cancer.

In this sample, this clonotype turned up many times. This sequence joins TRBV20-1 and TRBJ2-1; 7 nucleotides align to TRBD2. This CDR3 comprises 14 residues. Germline-derived CDR1 and CDR2 are DFQATT and SNEGSKA (reference sequence). V lost 0 bases to trimming and J lost 7 bases; unmatched junction nucleotides: 6. CDR3 sequence: CSARDQLGGNEQFF. CDR3 sequence (DNA): TGCAGTGCTAGAGATCAACTGGGGGGGAATGAGCAGTTCTTC.

In the case of this clonotype: Being one base from a much bigger clone, this may be a read error. V usage is TRBV20-1 and J usage is TRBJ2-7; 7 bases match TRBD2. CDR1 is DFQATT, CDR2 SNEGSKA, per germline (reference sequence). This CDR3 is built from 13 residues. The CDR3, as DNA: TGCAGTGCTAGAGGGCCTAGCGGCTACGAGCTGTACTTC. Amino acid sequence: CSARGPSGYELYF.

This clonotype occurred many times. The J gene is TRBJ2-1, the V gene TRBV4-2, with TRBD2 matching over 12 bases. V gave up 1 base and J gave up 8 bases; unmatched junction bases: 9. The CDR3 is 17 amino acids. CDR1 is LGHNA and CDR2 is YNFKEQ in the germline V gene. CDR3 sequence (DNA): TGTGCCAGCAGCCAAGGCCTAGCGGGAGGGATTTGGTATGAGCAGTTCTTC. Translating gives CASSQGLAGGIWYEQFF.

In the case of this clonotype: The germline gene is not matched at one end of the junction; a read error may be the cause. CDR3: CASSYSTVTKNIQYF. The CDR3 bases are TGTGCCAGCAGTTACTCGACCGTAACCAAAAACATTCAGTATTTC. The genes are TRBV6-2 or TRBV6-3 and TRBJ2-4, with unresolved D. Per germline, CDR1 MNHEY and CDR2 SVGEGT. This CDR3 has 15 residues.

This clonotype was counted ten times or more. CDR3 DNA sequence: TGTGCCAGCAGCTTGGATCTCATCACCTACGAGCAGTACTTC. Protein: CASSLDLITYEQYF. The chain recombines TRBV5-5 with TRBJ2-7; no clear D gene. The CDR3 sequence is 14 residues long. Trimming took 0 bases from V and 2 from J, leaving 9 bases between them. Germline loops: CDR1 SGHKS, CDR2 YYEKEE (reference sequence).

As concerns this clonotype: One end of the junction varies from germline; a read error may be responsible. The chain links TRBV11-2 to TRBJ2-1; maybe TRBD2 (6 bases). Germline values: CDR1 SGHAT, CDR2 FQNNGV. The CDR3 runs 17 residues. CDR3: CAGSLTLPGRTPGERFF. CDR3 sequence (DNA): TGTGCCGGCAGCTTAACCCTTCCGGGACGGACGCCGGGGGAGCGGTTCTTC.

The V and J genes are TRBV11-1 and TRBJ2-1, with D unclear. The CDR3 is 13 residues long. V was cut by 2 bases and J by 10 bases, with 12 bases left in between. Germline V lookup: CDR1 SGHAT, CDR2 FQDESV (reference sequence). The CDR3 DNA follows: TGTGCCAGCAGCTTATCTCCGCTGGGCGAGCAGTTCTTC. Translation gives CASSLSPLGEQFF.

This clonotype has a single count. The junction departs from germline at one end; a sequencing error may be responsible. This chain connects TRBV4-1 to TRBJ1-1, with D possibly matching TRBD1 (6 bases). The CDR3 is made up of 16 amino acids. The germline V gene has CDR1 MGHRA and CDR2 YSYEKL. CDR3 protein: CASSKDFYRVRTEAFF. In nucleotides, the CDR3 is TGCGCCAGCAGCAAAGATTTCTACAGGGTCCGCACTGAAGCTTTCTTT.

About this clonotype: A junction boundary mismatches the germline segment, possibly from a read error. The V and J genes are TRBV29-1 and TRBJ1-1; D uncertain. The germline CDR1 and CDR2 sequences are SQVTM and ANQGSEA. The CDR3 spans 13 residues. In nucleotides, the CDR3 is TGCTGCGTTGTGATCAACTTGAACACTGAAGCTTTCTTT. Its translation: CCVVINLNTEAFF.

The sample holds many counts of this clonotype. V gene TRBV12-3 or TRBV12-4 combines with J gene TRBJ1-3; maybe TRBD1 (5 bases). The CDR3 has 14 residues. Trimming removed 6 bases from V and 9 bases from J, with 18 bases in between. CDR3 protein: CASSPTGYFSTIYF. The CDR3 nucleotides read TGTGCCAGCAGCCCCACAGGTTATTTTAGCACCATATATTTT.

This clonotype showed up many times. The chain couples TRBV29-1 to TRBJ2-1; TRBD1 aligns across 7 bases. The V gene's germline CDR1 is SQVTM and CDR2 ANQGSEA. This CDR3 contains 13 residues. The ends lost 4 bases at V and 4 bases at J; junction bases unmatched: 4. CDR3 amino acids: CSVAGTAYNEQFF. CDR3 coding DNA: TGCAGCGTTGCGGGGACAGCATACAATGAGCAGTTCTTC.

As concerns this clonotype: A clone one base away is much larger, so this may be a read error. The gene calls are TRBV28 and TRBJ1-6, with a possible D match to TRBD1 (6 bases). Looked up from germline, CDR1 is MDHEN and CDR2 is SYDVKM. This CDR3 is built from 16 residues. The CDR3 reads CACSLRGGARVSPLHF. For the CDR3, the DNA is TGTGCCTGCAGTTTGAGAGGGGGGGCGAGGGTTTCACCCCTCCACTTT.

The V call is TRBV5-6, the J call TRBJ2-3; a possible D gene is TRBD1 (5 bases). V lost 0 bases, J lost 3 bases, and 17 bases lay in between. Germline V CDR1 and CDR2: SGHDT, YYEEEE. CDR3 length: 17 residues. The DNA for the CDR3 is TGTGCCAGCAGCTTGGCCGGTAAGGGGCTTGAGACAGATACGCAGTATTTT. It specifies CASSLAGKGLETDTQYF. The full variable domain, completed using reference TRBV5-6 and TRBJ2-3, is DAGVTQSPTHLIKTRGQQVTLRCSPKSGHDTVSWYQQALGQGPQFIFQYYEEEERQRGNFPDRFSGHQFPNYSSELNVNALLLGDSALYLCASSLAGKGLETDTQYFGPGTRLTVL.